This TCR beta chain stems from a study of CD8+CD57+ T cells in acquired aplastic anemia. Whole-study context: Mean yield of DNA from sorted CD4+ and CD8+ cells was about 3.2 ug. Researchers reported that healthy donors averaged about 11 million reads for CD4+ cells. Whole-study findings and limits: Patients and controls were found to share twenty-nine CD8+ CDR3 sequences. No significant patient-versus-control difference appeared in CD8+ Simpson's diversity.

Germline values: CDR1 MNHNS, CDR2 SASEGT. The junction had 3 bases not matched to a gene; V was cut back by 5 bases and J by 0 bases. The length of the CDR3 is 15 residues. In its sample, this clonotype was seen many times. Its antigen remains unidentified. TCR beta VDJ and CDR3 profiling used genomic DNA as template. TCRdb recomputed calls from the reads with MiXCR, one row per CDR3 protein. This repertoire shows under 150,000 distinct CDR3 sequences, more than 35% found once; its top ten account for roughly 8.4%. The TCR sequence derives from a human donor in good health, serving as a control. The sequenced sample consisted of sorted CD4+, CD8+, or CD8+CD57+ T cells (not recorded which) from PBMCs. V and J are TRBV6-1 and TRBJ2-7; 11 bases agree with TRBD2. CDR3 in amino acids: CASSLAGGPSYEQYF. Here the CDR3 DNA reads TGTGCCAGCAGTCTAGCGGGAGGCCCCTCCTACGAGCAGTACTTC.